The T cell receptor (beta chain) described here comes from a study of T cell responses to AZD1222 COVID-19 vaccine. Germline V gene data show CDR1 as KGHSH and CDR2 as LQKENI. CDR3 size: 14 residues. The V end was cut by 6 bases, the J end by 0 bases, with 9 bases between. Sequenced by immunoSEQ multiplex PCR; TCRdb stores in-frame clones only, minus some. Among around 150,000 clones listed, more than 85% were seen once. The sequence was obtained from an adult who received the AZD1222 COVID-19 vaccine. Sequenced material: peripheral blood, taken 28 days after the second AZD1222 dose. The rearrangement joins TRBV18 to TRBJ1-5, with D hard to call. The CDR3 loop is CASSEADSNQPQHF. The CDR3, as DNA: TGTGCCAGCTCGGAGGCCGATAGCAATCAGCCCCAGCATTTT.